One sample yielded the 2 T cell receptor beta chains listed below, sequenced in a study of T cell responses to AZD1222 COVID-19 vaccine. Assay: immunoSEQ multiplex PCR; the TCRdb copy retains only in-frame clones and omits some. The table shows 91,000 or so clones, with about 94% occurring only once. The sequences come from peripheral blood, collected 28 days after the second AZD1222 dose. These receptors were collected from an adult who received the AZD1222 COVID-19 vaccine.

The chain is built from TRBV19 and TRBJ2-7; 9 bases match TRBD1. CDR3 length equals 15 residues. Germline loops: CDR1 LNHDA, CDR2 SQIVND (reference sequence). V shed 5 bases, J shed 2 bases, and the junction held 7 bases outside the gene matches. For the CDR3, the DNA is TGTGCCAGTAGTTATACACAGGGGGCTACCTACGAGCAGTACTTC. It translates to CASSYTQGATYEQYF.

The chain links TRBV25-1 to TRBJ2-1; D is unclear. The CDR3 runs 13 residues. Germline V gives CDR1 MGHDK, CDR2 SYGVNS. Between the trimmed V and J ends, which lost 2 bases and 4 bases, there was a span of 6 bases. CDR3 loop: CASSEMGYNEQFF. CDR3 in DNA: TGTGCCAGCAGTGAAATGGGGTACAATGAGCAGTTCTTC.